This TCR beta chain was identified in a study of shared clonotypes between healthy human individuals. Study-level findings and limits: A reduction in generation probabilities was seen for non-shared clonotypes relative to those shared by all four donors. Genetic and exposure-history diversity was limited by the few donors.

The CDR3 length is 14 residues. V gave up 5 bases and J gave up 2 bases, with 13 bases separating them. Germline lookup yields CDR1 KGHSH and CDR2 LQKENI. Remarks on this clone: Its antigen is unidentified.

TCRdb keeps only in-frame clones here, not all; method: immunoSEQ multiplex PCR. The profile shows some 2,500,000 clones, 80% to 95% of them singletons. This chain connects TRBV18 to TRBJ2-7; D gene ambiguous. The sequence was collected from a man between 18 and 35 years old in good health. Some clones in this sample may be carry-over from other donors' samples. The sample was naive CD4+ T cells from PBMCs. Subset here: CD45RA+ positively selected. CDR3 amino acids: CASSAGRNTYEQYF. CDR3 DNA sequence: TGTGCCAGCTCAGCAGGACGGAACACCTACGAGCAGTACTTC. The whole variable domain, remainder taken from reference TRBV18 and TRBJ2-7, is NAGVMQNPRHLVRRRGQEARLRCSPMKGHSHVYWYRQLPEEGLKFMVYLQKENIIDESGMPKERFSAEFPKEGPSILRIQQVVRGDSAAYFCASSAGRNTYEQYFGPGTRLTVT.